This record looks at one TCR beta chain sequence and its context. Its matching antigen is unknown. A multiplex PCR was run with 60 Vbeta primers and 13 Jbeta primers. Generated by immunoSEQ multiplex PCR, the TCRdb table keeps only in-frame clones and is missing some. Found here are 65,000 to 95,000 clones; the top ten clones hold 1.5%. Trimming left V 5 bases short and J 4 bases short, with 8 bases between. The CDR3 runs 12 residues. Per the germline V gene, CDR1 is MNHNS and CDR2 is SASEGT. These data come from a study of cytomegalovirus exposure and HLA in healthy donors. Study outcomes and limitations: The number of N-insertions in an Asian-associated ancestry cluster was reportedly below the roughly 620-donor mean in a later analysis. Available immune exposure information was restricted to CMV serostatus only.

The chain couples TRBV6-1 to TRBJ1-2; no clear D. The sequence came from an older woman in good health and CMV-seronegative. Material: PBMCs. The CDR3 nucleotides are TGTGCCAGCAGTAGCGGACGCTATGGCTACACCTTC. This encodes CASSSGRYGYTF.